This T cell receptor beta chain originates from a study of T cell responses to AZD1222 COVID-19 vaccine. Profiled with immunoSEQ multiplex PCR; TCRdb holds only in-frame clones, not every one. The table records about 120,000 clones, around nine tenths of them present only once. V was cut by 4 bases and J by 8 bases, with 7 bases left in between. Per the germline V gene, CDR1 is SGHNT and CDR2 is YYREEE (reference sequence). The CDR3 runs 11 residues. This rearrangement joins TRBV5-4 to TRBJ1-3, with D possibly matching TRBD1 (5 bases). The sequence was obtained from an adult in good health. The sample was peripheral blood, taken on day 0 of AZD1222 vaccination. The CDR3 is CASSLGDTIYF. In DNA form, the CDR3 reads TGTGCCAGCAGCCTGGGGGACACCATATATTTT.